Reported below is one T cell receptor beta chain. The antigen is undetermined. It may be a read error: a sequence one base away is much more abundant. The V and J ends lost 3 bases and 4 bases, in that order; junction bases with no gene match: 9. CDR1 and CDR2 from the germline V gene are KGHDR and SFDVKD. The CDR3 extends over 17 amino acids. The lymph nodes were axillary draining lymph nodes from breast cancer patients. The sample is drawn from a study of breast tumors, draining lymph nodes, adjacent tissues. General observations from the study: Data only fit, rather than demonstrated, lymph node origin of most tumor T cells.

TCRdb itself ran the multiplex PCR reads through MiXCR, one entry per CDR3 protein. Of under 150,000 distinct CDR3 sequences detected, about 20% appear once; the ten largest clones hold about 2%. This sequence was found in a female donor with breast cancer. Some clones in this sample may be carry-over from other donors' samples. The chain joins TRBV24-1 to TRBJ2-1, with 9 bases that match TRBD2. Sequenced input: axillary lymph node tissue. DNA of the CDR3: TGTGCCACCAGTGATCACAGGGTTAGCGGGAGTTACAATGAGCAGTTCTTC. It yields the protein CATSDHRVSGSYNEQFF.